The T cell receptor (beta chain) described here comes from a study of blood T cell repertoires in COVID-19. On the study more broadly: Sites across the United States, Italy and Spain contributed samples from acute and convalescent COVID-19. T cells, B-cell-depleted T cells, or PBMCs supplied cDNA or gDNA.

The ends lost 5 bases at V and 6 bases at J; junction bases unmatched: 3. Per the germline V gene, CDR1 is SNHLY and CDR2 is FYNNEI. The CDR3 length is 13 residues. This clone was observed a handful of times. In the study's own analysis: Amplified reference gene primers provided the basis for estimating nucleated cell counts. Here immunoSEQ multiplex PCR was the method, and the copy in TCRdb shows in-frame clones only, minus some. The V and J calls and clone size were taken over from that table, and D and trimming were inferred from the DNA. The sample records approximately 6,300 clones, roughly four fifths being singletons.

The chain joins TRBV2 to TRBJ1-2; 10 bases match TRBD1. This receptor was obtained from a man in his 60s with acute or convalescent COVID-19. The material sequenced was peripheral blood. The CDR3, as DNA: TGTGCCAGCAGTAGCGGACAGGGGGATGGCTACACCTTC. The encoded protein is CASSSGQGDGYTF.